A single sample gave rise to the 6 T cell receptor beta chains below, sequenced in a study of blood T cell repertoires in COVID-19. Sequenced by immunoSEQ multiplex PCR; TCRdb stores in-frame clones only, minus some. The repertoire includes fewer than 300,000 clones, under 90% of them detected once, and approximately 9% sits in the top ten. The sequencing sample was made of peripheral blood. The receptors stem from a human donor in a cohort sampled during active COVID-19.

This clone appeared once. The rearrangement uses TRBV10-3 and TRBJ2-5; 14 bases match TRBD2. Germline CDR1 is ENHRY and CDR2 is SYGVKD. V lost 0 bases and J lost 4; bases outside the gene matches: 1. The CDR3 loop spans 16 amino acids. CDR3 coding DNA: TGTGCCATCAGTGAGTCGACTAGCGGGGGGGGAGAGACCCAGTACTTC. This sequence encodes CAISESTSGGGETQYF.

The chain employs TRBV4-2 and TRBJ2-5; 14 bases map to TRBD2. Germline-derived CDR1 and CDR2 are LGHNA and YNFKEQ. The CDR3 spans 18 residues. The ends lost 4 bases at V and 6 bases at J; junction bases unmatched: 13. The CDR3 sequence: CASSPGTSGRIKGKTQYF. For the CDR3, the DNA is TGTGCCAGCAGCCCTGGGACTAGCGGGAGAATTAAAGGAAAGACCCAGTACTTC.

The V and J genes are TRBV28 and TRBJ1-5; the D gene is possibly TRBD1 (5 bases). The V gene lost 3 bases and the J gene lost 0 bases, with 12 bases spanning the gap. Per germline, CDR1 MDHEN and CDR2 SYDVKM. This CDR3 is 16 amino acids long. The CDR3 region is CASSLTELYSNQPQHF. DNA of the CDR3: TGTGCCAGCAGTTTGACAGAGTTATATAGCAATCAGCCCCAGCATTTT. The variable domain in full, completed from reference TRBV28 and TRBJ1-5, reads DVKVTQSSRYLVKRTGEKVFLECVQDMDHENMFWYRQDPGLGLRLIYFSYDVKMKEKGDIPEGYSVSREKKERFSLILESASTNQTSMYLCASSLTELYSNQPQHFGDGTRLSIL.

A remark on this clone: The sample carries other DNA sequences with the same CDR3. This chain connects TRBV3-1 (or the pseudogene TRBV3-2) to TRBJ1-6; D possibly corresponds to TRBD1 (5 bases). V was trimmed by 1 base and J by 4 bases, leaving 5 bases between them. CDR3 length equals 14 residues. Germline V CDR1 and CDR2: LGHDT, YNNKEL (reference sequence). CDR3 in amino acids: CASSQGQYNSPLHF. CDR3 nucleotides: TGTGCCAGCAGCCAAGGACAGTATAATTCACCCCTCCACTTT.

This chain connects TRBV6-6 to TRBJ1-2; 8 bases fit TRBD1. J was trimmed by 4 bases and V by 9 bases; bases with no gene match: 7. This CDR3 is 13 amino acids long. The germline V gene encodes CDR1 MNHNY and CDR2 SVGAGI (reference sequence). The CDR3 protein is CASTRTGSYGYTF. In nucleotides, the CDR3 is TGTGCCAGTACCCGGACAGGGTCCTATGGCTACACCTTC.

This clone appeared once. The chain has TRBV2 and TRBJ2-2; 8 bases are shared with TRBD1. Germline-derived CDR1 and CDR2 are SNHLY and FYNNEI. V lost 4 bases and J lost 4; bases outside the gene matches: 2. The CDR3 covers 14 residues. CDR3 coding DNA: TGTGCCAGCAGTGCCACAGGGGGCACCGGGGAGCTGTTTTTT. It codes for CASSATGGTGELFF.